Reported below is one TCR beta chain. Under the authors' procedure: Estimates of nucleated cell counts were drawn from the amplification of reference gene primers. Measured with immunoSEQ multiplex PCR; TCRdb has only the in-frame clones, and not every one. The V and J calls and the clone size are those of that table, but D and trimming were determined from the DNA. The sample shows about 220,000 clones, around 83% of them seen only once. The data stem from a study of blood T cell repertoires in COVID-19. Study information: Sites in the United States, Italy and Spain provided acute and convalescent COVID-19 samples. PBMCs, B-cell-depleted T cells, or T cells were the source of the cDNA or gDNA that made up the material.

Trimming left V 3 bases short and J 1 base short, with 12 bases between. In germline, CDR1 is MNHEY, CDR2 SMNVEV (reference sequence). The CDR3 has 15 amino acids. The sample taken for sequencing was peripheral blood. This rearrangement joins TRBV27 to TRBJ1-2; the D is unclear. This clonotype was obtained from a woman between 50 and 59 years old with acute or convalescent COVID-19. The CDR3 DNA reads TGTGCCAGCAGTTTTTCCCCGAGAAATAACTATGGCTACACCTTC. It translates to CASSFSPRNNYGYTF.